This entry lists 2 T cell receptor beta chains sequenced from one sample in a study of blood T cell repertoires in COVID-19. TCRdb keeps only in-frame clones here, not all; method: immunoSEQ multiplex PCR. The sample records some 150,000 clones, roughly nine tenths being singletons. Source material: peripheral blood. All receptors come from a woman in her 70s with acute or convalescent COVID-19.

This clone showed up just once. In DNA, the CDR3 is TGTGCCAGCAGTGCCCAGGACAGGGGGCGTAATCAGCCCCAGCATTTT. Its protein is CASSAQDRGRNQPQHF. The gene calls are TRBV28 and TRBJ1-5; 11 bases agree with TRBD1. The V gene end was trimmed by 5 bases and the J gene end by 4 bases; junction bases not matched to a gene: 7. The CDR3 totals 16 residues. The germline V gene has CDR1 MDHEN and CDR2 SYDVKM.

This chain links TRBV7-8 with TRBJ2-1; TRBD2 matches 13 bases. V shed 5 bases and J 0 bases; nucleotides not matched to a gene: 10. This CDR3 has 19 residues. Germline values: CDR1 SGHVS, CDR2 FQNEAQ. The CDR3 coding sequence is TGTGCCAGCAGCCACCTCCGGACTAGCGGGGGCAACTCCTACAATGAGCAGTTCTTC. Protein sequence: CASSHLRTSGGNSYNEQFF. The variable domain in full, with the rest retrieved from reference TRBV7-8 and TRBJ2-1, is GAGVSQSPRYKVAKRGQDVALRCDPISGHVSLFWYQQALGQGPEFLTYFQNEAQLDKSGLPSDRFFAERPEGSVSTLKIQRTQQEDSAVYLCASSHLRTSGGNSYNEQFFGPGTRLTVL.